The rows below give T cell receptor beta chains drawn from one sample of a study of early T cells in non-severe SARS-CoV-2 infection. TCRdb processed the 5' RACE reads anew with MiXCR; each CDR3 protein has one entry. The repertoire holds tens of thousands of distinct CDR3 sequences, roughly 5% seen once, with 10% to 11% in the top ten. The sample comprised whole blood. Every receptor here comes from an adult who was a healthcare worker with PCR-confirmed SARS-CoV-2 infection or an uninfected control (not recorded which). Both conserved end residues are part of each CDR3.

J,V,length,CDR3
TRBJ2-1,TRBV6-6,17,CASSRPPGQGRGNEQFF
TRBJ2-3,TRBV18,12,CASSLSRDTQYF
TRBJ2-1,TRBV9,14,CASSVVPKEGEQFF
TRBJ2-2,TRBV6-2/TRBV6-3,16,CASSVRQGFNTGELFF
TRBJ1-3,TRBV7-2,15,CASSLGGTEGNTIYF
TRBJ2-3,TRBV13,15,CASSFKGAVADTQYF
TRBJ1-1,TRBV3-1,17,CASSPHSQAGTPTEAFF
TRBJ1-2,TRBV20-1,12,CGADPGGWGYTF
TRBJ1-1,TRBV4-1,14,CASSHTGQGTEAFF
TRBJ1-2,TRBV6-2/TRBV6-3,14,CASSYSGSIYGYTF
TRBJ1-4,TRBV28,14,CASRTGGANEKLFF
TRBJ2-5,TRBV6-5,14,CASSYRQFQETQYF
TRBJ2-1,TRBV11-2,16,CASSLVSGQFYNEQFF
TRBJ1-4,TRBV11-2,11,CATGQTEKLFF
TRBJ1-5,TRBV5-6,15,CASSLTGGWNQPQHF
TRBJ2-2,TRBV2,15,CASSESLLGTGELFF
TRBJ2-7,TRBV3-1,17,CASSQGAGGRSSYEQYF
TRBJ2-7,TRBV11-2,15,CASSLLTSKSVEQYF
TRBJ2-7,TRBV7-2,15,CASSSTDGYSYEQYF
TRBJ2-3,TRBV6-5,16,CASSYRASGRRDTQYF
TRBJ2-2,TRBV6-2/TRBV6-3,17,CASSYHRDWANTGELFF
TRBJ2-3,TRBV27,16,CASSDRTSRRSDTQYF
TRBJ1-1,TRBV28,13,CASSLKGRAEAFF
TRBJ2-3,TRBV4-1,18,CASSQEGPTSGRADTQYF
TRBJ1-3,TRBV11-3,12,CAVGGVENTIYF
TRBJ1-5,TRBV27,14,CASRGTGKGQPQHF
TRBJ2-2,TRBV7-9,16,CASSRRPGKRAGELFF
TRBJ2-1,TRBV5-5,16,CASSPFGTGYVNEQFF
TRBJ1-5,TRBV6-2/TRBV6-3,13,CASTGIFNQPQHF
TRBJ2-5,TRBV20-1,15,CSARRFEGIQETQYF
TRBJ2-5,TRBV29-1,12,CSVVASKETQYF
TRBJ2-7,TRBV10-2,11,CASSDPNEQYF
TRBJ2-5,TRBV20-1,13,CSTNRGGRETQYF
TRBJ1-6,TRBV6-2/TRBV6-3,12,CACAHYNSPLHF
TRBJ2-1,TRBV6-5,12,CASSYSNTEQFF
TRBJ1-1,TRBV18,14,CASSPWDGNTEAFF
TRBJ1-5,TRBV27,14,CASSPGTGGQPQHF
TRBJ1-2,TRBV27,15,CASSPGTGGYYGYTF
TRBJ2-1,TRBV15,18,CATSRDPLAVSSYNEQFF
TRBJ2-7,TRBV13,17,CASSLEPLAGGPGEQYF
TRBJ2-7,TRBV7-9,16,CASSLNFGQTPYEQYF
TRBJ1-1,TRBV29-1,13,CSVSPGGHTEAFF